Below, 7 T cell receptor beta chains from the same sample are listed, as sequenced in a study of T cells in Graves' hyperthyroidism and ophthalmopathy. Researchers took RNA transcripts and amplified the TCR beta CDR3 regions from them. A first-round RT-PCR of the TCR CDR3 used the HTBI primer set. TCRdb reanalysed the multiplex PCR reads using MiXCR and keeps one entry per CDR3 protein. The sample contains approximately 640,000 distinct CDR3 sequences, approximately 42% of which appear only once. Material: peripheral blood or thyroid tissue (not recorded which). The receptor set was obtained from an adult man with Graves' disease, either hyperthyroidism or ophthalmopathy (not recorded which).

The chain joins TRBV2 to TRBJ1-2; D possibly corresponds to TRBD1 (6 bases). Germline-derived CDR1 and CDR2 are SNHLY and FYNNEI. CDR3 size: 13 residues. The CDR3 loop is CAPSGQTNYGYTF. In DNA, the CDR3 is TGTGCTCCATCTGGACAGACTAACTATGGCTACACCTTC. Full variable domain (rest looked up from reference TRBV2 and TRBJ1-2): EPEVTQTPSHQVTQMGQEVILRCVPISNHLYFYWYRQILGQKVEFLVSFYNNEISEKSEIFDDQFSVERPDGSNFTLKIRSTKLEDSAMYFCAPSGQTNYGYTFGSGTRLTVV.

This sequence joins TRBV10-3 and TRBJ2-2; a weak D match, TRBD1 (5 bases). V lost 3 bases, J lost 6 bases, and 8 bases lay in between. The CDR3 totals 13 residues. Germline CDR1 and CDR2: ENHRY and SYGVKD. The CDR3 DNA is TGTGCCATCAGTGACAGGGTCGCCGGGGAGCTGTTTTTT. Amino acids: CAISDRVAGELFF.

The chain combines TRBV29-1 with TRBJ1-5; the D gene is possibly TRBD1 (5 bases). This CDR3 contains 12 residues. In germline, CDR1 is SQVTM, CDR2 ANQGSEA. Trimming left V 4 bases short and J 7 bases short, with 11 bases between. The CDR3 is CSVGREGQPQHF. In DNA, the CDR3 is TGCAGCGTTGGCAGGGAAGGGCAGCCCCAGCATTTT.

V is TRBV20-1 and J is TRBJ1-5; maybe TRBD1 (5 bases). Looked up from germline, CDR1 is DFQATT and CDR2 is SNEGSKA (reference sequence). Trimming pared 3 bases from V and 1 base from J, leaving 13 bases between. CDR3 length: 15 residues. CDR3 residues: CSASGSAGSNQPQHF. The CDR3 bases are TGCAGTGCTAGTGGGTCAGCAGGGAGCAATCAGCCCCAGCATTTT.

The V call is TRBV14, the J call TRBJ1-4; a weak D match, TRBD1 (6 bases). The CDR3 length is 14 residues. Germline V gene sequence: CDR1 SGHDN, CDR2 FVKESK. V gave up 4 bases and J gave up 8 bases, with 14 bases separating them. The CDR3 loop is CASSRRQEAEKLFF. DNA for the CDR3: TGTGCCAGCAGCCGTCGACAGGAGGCGGAAAAACTGTTTTTT.

The chain's CDR3 is CASSFLNDGGELFF. The CDR3 bases are TGTGCCAGCAGCTTCCTTAACGACGGCGGGGAGCTGTTTTTT. The J gene is TRBJ2-2, the V gene TRBV11-2; no reliable D call. CDR3 length equals 14 residues. V was cut by 3 bases and J by 7 bases, with 12 bases left in between. CDR1 and CDR2 from the germline V gene are SGHAT and FQNNGV.

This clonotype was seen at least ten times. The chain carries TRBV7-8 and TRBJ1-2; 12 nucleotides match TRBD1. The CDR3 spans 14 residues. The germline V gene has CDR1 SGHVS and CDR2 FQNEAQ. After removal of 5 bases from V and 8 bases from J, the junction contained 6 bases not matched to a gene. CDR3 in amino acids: CASSPGTGGFGYTF. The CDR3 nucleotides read TGTGCCAGCAGCCCCGGGACAGGGGGCTTCGGCTACACCTTC.